The 22 T cell receptor beta chains in this list originate from one sample, sequenced in a study of CD8+CD57+ T cells in acquired aplastic anemia. Patients included in sequencing had previously demonstrated CD8+CD57+ cell expansion by flow cytometry. CDR3 and TCR beta VDJ profiling relied on a genomic DNA template. TCRdb reanalysed the reads using MiXCR and keeps one entry per CDR3 protein. The repertoire holds about 95,000 distinct CDR3 sequences, roughly 70% seen once, with around three fifths in the top ten. Sequencing was carried out using sorted CD4+, CD8+, or CD8+CD57+ T cells (not recorded which) from PBMCs. The receptors derive from a human donor with aplastic anemia.

This clonotype appeared a few times. This rearrangement joins TRBV20-1 to TRBJ2-7; maybe TRBD2 (6 bases). The germline gives CDR1 DFQATT, CDR2 SNEGSKA (reference sequence). V lost 6 bases, J lost 3 bases, and 15 bases lay in between. The CDR3 sequence is 13 residues long. The CDR3 sequence is CSAAGGSDYEQYF. The CDR3 coding sequence is TGCAGTGCCGCCGGAGGGTCGGACTACGAGCAGTACTTC.

This chain links TRBV27 with TRBJ2-7; D perhaps matches TRBD2 (6 bases). V dropped 5 bases and J dropped 4 bases, with 15 bases sitting between them. This CDR3 contains 14 residues. Germline assignment: CDR1 MNHEY and CDR2 SMNVEV (reference sequence). Here the CDR3 DNA reads TGTGCCAGCAGTGCGGGGTCAGGAGGGTACGAGCAGTACTTC. This sequence encodes CASSAGSGGYEQYF.

In nucleotides, the CDR3 is TGTGCCAGCAGTCAACGGGGCCACGAGCAGTACTTC. Amino acid sequence: CASSQRGHEQYF. This chain joins TRBV7-8 and TRBJ2-7; D may be TRBD1 or TRBD2 (5 bases each). CDR3 length: 12 residues. Germline V CDR1 and CDR2: SGHVS, FQNEAQ. Trimming cost V 6 bases and J 5 bases, with 11 bases left between them.

V is TRBV25-1 and J is TRBJ1-4; TRBD1 might be the D (6 bases). Germline CDR1 reads MGHDK; CDR2 reads SYGVNS. The V gene lost 4 bases and the J gene lost 10 bases, with 22 bases spanning the gap. The CDR3 sequence is 16 residues long. The CDR3 coding sequence is TGTGCCAGCAGTGGAACAGGGACCGTCGCGCTCCGAAAACTGTTTTTT. This codes for CASSGTGTVALRKLFF.

The J gene is TRBJ2-1, the V gene TRBV12-3 or TRBV12-4; the D is unclear. CDR3 size: 13 residues. Trimming removed 2 bases from V and 8 bases from J, with 10 bases in between. Written as DNA, the CDR3 is TGTGCCAGCAGTTTACCTGGTCGGGATGAGCAGTTCTTC. This encodes CASSLPGRDEQFF.

A few counts support this clonotype. CDR3 sequence: CATAHPGGKTDTQYF. DNA for the CDR3: TGTGCCACCGCCCACCCAGGGGGCAAAACAGATACGCAGTATTTT. The V gene is TRBV24-1, the J gene TRBJ2-3, with TRBD1 identical over 8 bases. The junction had 10 bases not matched to a gene; V was cut back by 9 bases and J by 3 bases. The CDR3 has 15 amino acids. Germline V lookup: CDR1 KGHDR, CDR2 SFDVKD.

This clonotype was found many times. The V and J genes are TRBV19 and TRBJ1-1; a possible D gene is TRBD1 (5 bases). Germline lookup yields CDR1 LNHDA and CDR2 SQIVND (reference sequence). The CDR3 length is 13 residues. V was cut by 0 bases and J by 5 bases, with 7 bases left in between. The CDR3 DNA is TGTGCCAGTAGTATAGACAGGGAAACTGAAGCTTTCTTT. Translated: CASSIDRETEAFF.

The rearrangement uses TRBV24-1 and TRBJ2-3; 10 bases fit TRBD2. This CDR3 is 17 amino acids long. In germline, CDR1 is KGHDR, CDR2 SFDVKD. The J segment lost 5 bases and the V segment lost 3 bases, leaving 10 bases of the junction unmatched. CDR3 bases: TGTGCCACCAGTGATCCTATAGCGGGAGGATTAGGAGATACGCAGTATTTT. This codes for CATSDPIAGGLGDTQYF.

The CDR3 reads CSARDLESSKYGYTF. Here the CDR3 DNA reads TGCAGTGCTAGAGATCTGGAGAGCTCGAAGTATGGCTACACCTTC. The chain links TRBV20-1 to TRBJ1-2; unclear D gene. The CDR3 is made up of 15 amino acids. Trimming shortened V by 0 bases and J by 5 bases, and 16 bases separated the two germline ends. Per the germline V gene, CDR1 is DFQATT and CDR2 is SNEGSKA (reference sequence).

The genes are TRBV10-3 and TRBJ2-3; 11 nucleotides match TRBD2. The germline V gene encodes CDR1 ENHRY and CDR2 SYGVKD. CDR3 length equals 14 residues. Germline trimming cut 11 bases from V and 1 base from J; bases unmatched to any gene: 5. The CDR3: CASTTSGGTDTQYF. The CDR3 DNA sequence: TGTGCCTCTACGACTAGCGGGGGCACAGATACGCAGTATTTT.

This clonotype was observed a single time. The chain is built from TRBV10-3 and TRBJ2-7; TRBD2 matches at 10 bases. V lost 6 bases and J lost 5; bases outside the gene matches: 10. CDR3 length equals 15 residues. The V gene's germline CDR1 is ENHRY and CDR2 SYGVKD. DNA of the CDR3: TGTGCCATCAGACCAACCGGGACTAGCGCCCACGAGCAGTACTTC. Its protein product is CAIRPTGTSAHEQYF.

The V and J genes are TRBV2 and TRBJ2-3, with TRBD1 matching 10 bases. J lost 2 bases, V lost 7 bases, and 3 bases had no gene match. The CDR3 sequence is 14 residues long. From germline, CDR1 is SNHLY and CDR2 FYNNEI. In nucleotides, the CDR3 is TGTGCCAGCACGGGACAGGGGTACACAGATACGCAGTATTTT. This encodes CASTGQGYTDTQYF. The full variable domain, rest sourced from reference TRBV2 and TRBJ2-3, is EPEVTQTPSHQVTQMGQEVILRCVPISNHLYFYWYRQILGQKVEFLVSFYNNEISEKSEIFDDQFSVERPDGSNFTLKIRSTKLEDSAMYFCASTGQGYTDTQYFGPGTRLTVL.

This clonotype was counted once. The chain recombines TRBV7-2 with TRBJ1-6; no clear D gene. The V gene lost 0 bases and the J gene lost 7 bases, with 4 bases spanning the gap. There are 13 residues in the CDR3. CDR1 and CDR2 from the germline V gene are SGHTA and FQGNSA. CDR3 coding DNA: TGTGCCAGCAGCTTAGCCCCGAATTCACCCCTCCACTTT. Its protein is CASSLAPNSPLHF.

The genes are TRBV2 and TRBJ2-7; 12 nucleotides align to TRBD2. This CDR3 spans 15 amino acids. CDR1 SNHLY and CDR2 FYNNEI come from the germline V gene. The V segment lost 4 bases and the J segment 2 bases; nucleotides outside the gene matches: 3. CDR3 region: CASSGPSGGAYEQYF. In DNA form, the CDR3 reads TGTGCCAGCAGTGGGCCTAGCGGGGGGGCCTACGAGCAGTACTTC. Full variable domain (outside the CDR3, taken from reference TRBV2 and TRBJ2-7): EPEVTQTPSHQVTQMGQEVILRCVPISNHLYFYWYRQILGQKVEFLVSFYNNEISEKSEIFDDQFSVERPDGSNFTLKIRSTKLEDSAMYFCASSGPSGGAYEQYFGPGTRLTVT.

This clonotype was observed many times. The chain carries TRBV11-2 and TRBJ2-7; no clear D. There are 15 residues in the CDR3. Between the trimmed V and J ends, which lost 0 bases and 1 base, there was a span of 10 bases. CDR1 is SGHAT, CDR2 FQNNGV, per germline. In nucleotides, the CDR3 is TGTGCCAGCAGCTTAGATCGAGGAGATTCCTACGAGCAGTACTTC. Translated, it gives CASSLDRGDSYEQYF.

The V and J genes are TRBV7-3 and TRBJ1-6; 11 nucleotides agree with TRBD1. CDR3 length: 18 amino acids. The germline gives CDR1 SGHTA, CDR2 FQGTGA. The trim removed 0 bases at V and 7 bases at J, leaving 8 bases unmatched. CDR3 in DNA: TGTGCCAGCAGCTTAACGGGAGGACAGGGGGCGCGGAATTCACCCCTCCACTTT. This translates into CASSLTGGQGARNSPLHF.

The chain joins TRBV15 to TRBJ1-6; D gene uncertain. CDR1 and CDR2 (germline): LNHNV, YYDKDF (reference sequence). There are 14 residues in the CDR3. V gave up 6 bases and J gave up 4 bases, with 10 bases separating them. This chain's CDR3 is CATSSGPYNSPLHF. The CDR3 nucleotides are TGTGCCACCAGTTCTGGGCCTTATAATTCACCCCTCCACTTT.

This chain connects TRBV7-9 to TRBJ2-7; 7 bases match TRBD2. This CDR3 contains 14 residues. CDR1 SEHNR and CDR2 FQNEAQ come from the germline V gene (reference sequence). V gave up 4 bases and J gave up 5 bases; unmatched junction bases: 8. CDR3 residues: CASSSRAGSDEQYF. The CDR3 DNA sequence: TGTGCCAGCAGCTCTCGAGCGGGGAGCGACGAGCAGTACTTC.

This clonotype was seen only a few times. The chain is built from TRBV11-1 and TRBJ2-7; 14 bases are a match to TRBD2. J lost 7 bases, V lost 5 bases, and 19 bases had no gene match. The germline gives CDR1 SGHAT, CDR2 FQDESV (reference sequence). There are 19 residues in the CDR3. The CDR3 nucleotides read TGTGCCAGCAGCCGACACGGGACTAGCGGGGGCCCGGTACTGTGGGAGCAGTACTTC. Its protein is CASSRHGTSGGPVLWEQYF.

The chain links TRBV20-1 to TRBJ1-1; D ambiguous. Trimming cost V 7 bases and J 12 bases, with 18 bases left between them. The CDR3 is 11 amino acids. In germline, CDR1 is DFQATT, CDR2 SNEGSKA (reference sequence). The DNA for the CDR3 is TGCAGTGTTTTTTTGGCCCCGTCAACTTTCTTT. Residues: CSVFLAPSTFF.

The rearrangement joins TRBV19 to TRBJ1-1; D uncertain. CDR3 length equals 14 residues. Germline loops: CDR1 LNHDA, CDR2 SQIVND (reference sequence). The V end lost 1 base, the J end lost 3 bases, and 9 bases lay between the germline ends. The CDR3 reads CASSIGGSYTEAFF. The CDR3 DNA reads TGTGCCAGTAGTATAGGTGGCAGCTACACTGAAGCTTTCTTT.

The CDR3 region has the DNA TGTGCCAGCAGCCCCTTTCAAGCGAACACTGAAGCTTTCTTT. This sequence encodes CASSPFQANTEAFF. This chain links TRBV7-2 with TRBJ1-1, with D unresolved. Between the trimmed V and J ends, which lost 5 bases and 1 base, there was a span of 11 bases. Germline CDR1 SGHTA, CDR2 FQGNSA. This CDR3 is 14 amino acids long.